This entry lists 12 T cell receptor beta chains sequenced from one sample in a study of cytomegalovirus exposure and HLA in healthy donors (dated by TCRdb to about 2017). Library prep was done by the immunoSEQ multiplex PCR assay. For the multiplex PCR, a mixture combining 60 forward primers for TCR Vbeta segments and 13 reverse primers for TCR Jbeta segments was used. Here the immuneACCESS table is served through TCRdb, limited to in-frame sequences with V and J called. Missing clones are a known gap in these copies; in checked studies unresolved V genes cover under half, and the rest lacks a known reason. For this sample the table gives 180,000 or so clones, of which about 80% were detected only once. The top ten hold about 6.4% of the sample. The sequenced material came from PBMCs. These receptors were taken from a man aged 35 to 55 in good health and CMV-seropositive.

The CDR3 loop is CAWSVRWSSYNSPLHF. CDR3 in DNA: TGTGCCTGGAGTGTAAGGTGGAGCTCCTATAATTCACCCCTCCACTTT. The rearrangement joins TRBV30 to TRBJ1-6; D remains ambiguous. The length of the CDR3 is 16 residues. In germline, CDR1 is GTSNPN, CDR2 SVGIG (reference sequence). The ends were cut back, 0 bases at V and 0 bases at J, with 9 bases in the middle.

Only a few counts were recorded for this clone. The chain couples TRBV5-1 to TRBJ1-1; D not resolved. Germline V CDR1 and CDR2: SGHRS, YFSETQ. CDR3 length: 14 amino acids. V was shortened by 0 bases and J by 1 base, with 7 bases between the two germline ends. This CDR3 reads CASSLDGKNTEAFF. CDR3 coding DNA: TGCGCCAGCAGCTTGGATGGCAAGAACACTGAAGCTTTCTTT. The whole variable domain, remainder taken from reference TRBV5-1 and TRBJ1-1, is KAGVTQTPRYLIKTRGQQVTLSCSPISGHRSVSWYQQTPGQGLQFLFEYFSETQRNKGNFPGRFSGRQFSNSRSEMNVSTLELGDSALYLCASSLDGKNTEAFFGQGTRLTVV.

This chain uses TRBV5-1 with TRBJ2-1, with 10 nucleotides matching TRBD2. The CDR3 runs to 15 residues. Germline CDR1 SGHRS, CDR2 YFSETQ. Germline trimming cut 6 bases from V and 9 bases from J; bases unmatched to any gene: 12. CDR3 sequence reads: CASNNPVLAGVEQFF. The DNA for the CDR3 is TGCGCCAGCAACAACCCCGTCCTAGCGGGAGTTGAGCAGTTCTTC.

The V gene is TRBV7-7, the J gene TRBJ2-1, with 8 bases that match TRBD2. Germline V gene sequence: CDR1 SSHAT, CDR2 FNYEAQ (reference sequence). After removal of 5 bases from V and 0 bases from J, the junction contained 9 bases not matched to a gene. The CDR3 loop spans 17 amino acids. DNA for the CDR3: TGTGCCAGCAGCCCAGGACTAGCTAGAAACTCCTACAATGAGCAGTTCTTC. Protein sequence: CASSPGLARNSYNEQFF.

V usage is TRBV5-6 and J usage is TRBJ2-1; TRBD1 is a possible D gene (5 bases). Germline values: CDR1 SGHDT, CDR2 YYEEEE. The germline V and J ends were trimmed by 1 base and 5 bases, with 16 bases remaining between them. CDR3 length equals 16 residues. Here the CDR3 reads CASSLHGQGKHNEQFF. The DNA for the CDR3 is TGTGCCAGCAGCTTGCATGGGCAGGGTAAACACAATGAGCAGTTCTTC.

The chain uses TRBV5-4 and TRBJ2-5; tentative D call: TRBD1 (5 bases). The germline V gene has CDR1 SGHNT and CDR2 YYREEE (reference sequence). The CDR3 length is 14 residues. The V gene lost 0 bases and the J gene lost 2 bases, with 8 bases spanning the gap. The CDR3 is CASSLGQHQETQYF. CDR3 DNA: TGTGCCAGCAGCTTGGGACAGCATCAAGAGACCCAGTACTTC.

CDR3 nucleotide sequence: TGTGCCATCAGTGGCGCTAGCGGGACGGGCAATGAGCAGTTCTTC. Protein: CAISGASGTGNEQFF. The chain carries TRBV10-3 and TRBJ2-1, with 9 bases identical to TRBD2. CDR1 and CDR2 from the germline V gene are ENHRY and SYGVKD. Losses at the gene ends were 4 bases for V and 6 bases for J; bases not matched to a gene: 7. The CDR3 totals 15 residues.

The CDR3 sequence is CASSELSGRATDTQYF. CDR3 nucleotide sequence: TGTGCCAGCAGTGAATTAAGCGGGAGAGCCACAGATACGCAGTATTTT. The chain carries TRBV25-1 and TRBJ2-3, with 8 nucleotides matching TRBD2. Germline trimming cut 1 base from V and 2 bases from J; bases unmatched to any gene: 5. The CDR3 is 16 amino acids. Looked up from germline, CDR1 is MGHDK and CDR2 is SYGVNS. The entire variable domain, with the rest obtained from reference TRBV25-1 and TRBJ2-3, is as follows: EADIYQTPRYLVIGTGKKITLECSQTMGHDKMYWYQQDPGMELHLIHYSYGVNSTEKGDLSSESTVSRIRTEHFPLTLESARPSHTSQYLCASSELSGRATDTQYFGPGTRLTVL.

In this sample, this clone turned up a few times. The V call is TRBV29-1, the J call TRBJ2-7, with 8 bases matching TRBD1. Germline V gene lookup returns CDR1 SQVTM and CDR2 ANQGSEA. CDR3 length: 13 residues. The J segment lost 3 bases and the V segment lost 4 bases, leaving 5 bases of the junction unmatched. For the CDR3, the DNA is TGCAGCGTTGCCGGGACAGGCGTCTACGAGCAGTACTTC. This gives the protein CSVAGTGVYEQYF.

This clone has a single count. The chain joins TRBV28 to TRBJ2-4; 9 bases agree with TRBD2. The CDR3 is 14 amino acids. CDR1 and CDR2 from the germline V gene are MDHEN and SYDVKM. Losses at the gene ends were 5 bases for V and 12 bases for J; bases not matched to a gene: 11. This CDR3 is CASSERGAVGSQYF. Here the CDR3 DNA reads TGTGCCAGCAGTGAGCGGGGGGCGGTGGGCAGTCAGTACTTC.

J is TRBJ2-5 and V is TRBV11-2, with unresolved D. The J call may be mistaken, given a closer DNA end match to TRBJ2-7. The germline gives CDR1 SGHAT, CDR2 FQNNGV. The CDR3 covers 14 residues. The CDR3 sequence: CASSLDATLYEQYF. CDR3 DNA: TGTGCCAGCAGCTTAGATGCAACCCTCTACGAGCAGTACTTC.

The V and J genes are TRBV5-1 and TRBJ2-7; 7 positions match TRBD1. With 4 bases clipped from V and 4 bases from J, the junction kept 2 bases outside the gene matches. The CDR3 length is 12 residues. Germline CDR1 SGHRS, CDR2 YFSETQ. The CDR3 loop reads CASSLQGYEQYF. The DNA of the CDR3 is TGCGCCAGCAGCCTACAGGGGTACGAGCAGTACTTC.